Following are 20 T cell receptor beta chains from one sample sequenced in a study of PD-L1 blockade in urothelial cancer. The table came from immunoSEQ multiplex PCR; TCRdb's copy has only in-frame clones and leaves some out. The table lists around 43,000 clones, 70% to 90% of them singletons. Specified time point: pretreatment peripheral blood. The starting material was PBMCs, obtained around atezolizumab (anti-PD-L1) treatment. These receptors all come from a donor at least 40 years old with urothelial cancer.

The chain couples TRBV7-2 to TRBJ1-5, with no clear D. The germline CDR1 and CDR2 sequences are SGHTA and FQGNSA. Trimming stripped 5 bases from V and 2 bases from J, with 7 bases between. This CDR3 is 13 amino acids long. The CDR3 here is CASSPAGNQPQHF. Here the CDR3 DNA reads TGTGCCAGCAGCCCAGCGGGCAATCAGCCCCAGCATTTT.

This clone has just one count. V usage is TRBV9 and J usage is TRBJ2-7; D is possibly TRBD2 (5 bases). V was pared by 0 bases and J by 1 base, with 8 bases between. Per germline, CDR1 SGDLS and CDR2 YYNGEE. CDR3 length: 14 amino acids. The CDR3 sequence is CASSVDGDSYEQYF. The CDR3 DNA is TGTGCCAGCAGCGTAGACGGGGATTCCTACGAGCAGTACTTC.

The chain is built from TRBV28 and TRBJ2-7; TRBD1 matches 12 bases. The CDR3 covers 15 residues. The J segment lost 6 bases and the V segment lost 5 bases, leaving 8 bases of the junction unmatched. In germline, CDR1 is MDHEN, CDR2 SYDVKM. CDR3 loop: CASSQTGQGAGEQYF. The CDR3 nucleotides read TGTGCCAGCAGTCAGACGGGACAGGGGGCTGGCGAGCAGTACTTC.

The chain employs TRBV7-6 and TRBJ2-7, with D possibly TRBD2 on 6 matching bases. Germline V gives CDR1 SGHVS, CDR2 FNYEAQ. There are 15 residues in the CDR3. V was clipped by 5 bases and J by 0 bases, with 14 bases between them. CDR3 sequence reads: CASSPGTGSSYEQYF. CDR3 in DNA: TGTGCCAGCAGCCCCGGGACTGGGAGCTCCTACGAGCAGTACTTC.

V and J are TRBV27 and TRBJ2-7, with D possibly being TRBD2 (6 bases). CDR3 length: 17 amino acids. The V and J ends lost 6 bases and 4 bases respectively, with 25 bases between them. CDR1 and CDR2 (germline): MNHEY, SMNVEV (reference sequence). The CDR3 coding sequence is TGTGCCAGCAGCCCCCGGGGCGGGGCTTTCTGGAGGTACGAGCAGTACTTC. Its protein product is CASSPRGGAFWRYEQYF.

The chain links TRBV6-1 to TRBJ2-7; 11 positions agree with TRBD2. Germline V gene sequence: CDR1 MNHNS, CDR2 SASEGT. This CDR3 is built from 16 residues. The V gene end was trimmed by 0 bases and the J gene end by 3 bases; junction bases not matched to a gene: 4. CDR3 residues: CASSEAGTSGLYEQYF. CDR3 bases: TGTGCCAGCAGTGAAGCCGGGACTAGCGGCCTCTACGAGCAGTACTTC.

CDR3 residues: CSVATGTSGSFTDTQYF. In DNA, the CDR3 is TGCAGCGTTGCGACGGGCACTAGCGGGAGTTTTACAGATACGCAGTATTTT. The chain recombines TRBV29-1 with TRBJ2-3, with 11 bases fitting TRBD2. CDR1 SQVTM and CDR2 ANQGSEA come from the germline V gene. The CDR3 has 17 amino acids. V dropped 4 bases and J dropped 3; count of bases not matched to a gene: 12.

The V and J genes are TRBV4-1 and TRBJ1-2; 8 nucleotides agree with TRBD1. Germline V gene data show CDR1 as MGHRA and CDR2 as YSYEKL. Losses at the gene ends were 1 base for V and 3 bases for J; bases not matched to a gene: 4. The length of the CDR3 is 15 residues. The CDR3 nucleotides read TGCGCCAGCAGCCAAGGACAGGGGAGGGACTATGGCTACACCTTC. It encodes CASSQGQGRDYGYTF.

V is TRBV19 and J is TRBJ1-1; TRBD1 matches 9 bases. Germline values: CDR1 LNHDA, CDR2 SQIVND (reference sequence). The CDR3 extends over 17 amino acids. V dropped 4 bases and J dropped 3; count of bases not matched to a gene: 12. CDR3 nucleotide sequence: TGTGCCAGTAGTACGGGGAGGACAGGGGTTCGGGACACTGAAGCTTTCTTT. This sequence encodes CASSTGRTGVRDTEAFF.

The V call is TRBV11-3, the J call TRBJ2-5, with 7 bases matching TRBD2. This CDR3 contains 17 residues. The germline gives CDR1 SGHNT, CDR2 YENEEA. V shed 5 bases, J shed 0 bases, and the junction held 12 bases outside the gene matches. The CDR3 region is CASSRGVASGHQETQYF. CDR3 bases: TGTGCCAGCAGCCGAGGGGTGGCTAGCGGACACCAAGAGACCCAGTACTTC.

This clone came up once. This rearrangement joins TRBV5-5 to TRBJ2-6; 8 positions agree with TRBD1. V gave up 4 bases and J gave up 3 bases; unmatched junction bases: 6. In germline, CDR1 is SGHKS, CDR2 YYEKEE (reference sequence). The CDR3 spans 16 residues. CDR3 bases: TGTGCCAGCAGCGGACTCAGGGGGCGTGGGGCCAACGTCCTGACTTTC. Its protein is CASSGLRGRGANVLTF. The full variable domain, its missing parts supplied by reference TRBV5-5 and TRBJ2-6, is DAGVTQSPTHLIKTRGQQVTLRCSPISGHKSVSWYQQVLGQGPQFIFQYYEKEERGRGNFPDRFSARQFPNYSSELNVNALLLGDSALYLCASSGLRGRGANVLTFGAGSRLTVL.

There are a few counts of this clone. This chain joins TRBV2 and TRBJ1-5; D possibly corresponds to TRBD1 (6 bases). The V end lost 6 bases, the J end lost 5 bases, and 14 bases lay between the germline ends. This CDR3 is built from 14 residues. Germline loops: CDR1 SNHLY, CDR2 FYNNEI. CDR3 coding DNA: TGTGCCAGCAGCCGACAGGCTGTGGATCAGCCCCAGCATTTT. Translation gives CASSRQAVDQPQHF.

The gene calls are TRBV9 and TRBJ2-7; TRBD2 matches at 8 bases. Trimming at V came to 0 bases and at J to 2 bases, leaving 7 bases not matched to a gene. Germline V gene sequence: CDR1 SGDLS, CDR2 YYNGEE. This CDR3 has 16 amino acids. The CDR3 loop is CASSVGASGPPYEQYF. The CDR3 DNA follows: TGTGCCAGCAGCGTAGGGGCTAGCGGGCCGCCCTACGAGCAGTACTTC.

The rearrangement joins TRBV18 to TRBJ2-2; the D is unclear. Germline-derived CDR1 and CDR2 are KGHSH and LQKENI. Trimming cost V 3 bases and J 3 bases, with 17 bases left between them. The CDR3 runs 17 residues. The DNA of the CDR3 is TGTGCCAGCTCACCTTGGCTGGCTGATGGTGACACCGGGGAGCTGTTTTTT. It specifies CASSPWLADGDTGELFF.

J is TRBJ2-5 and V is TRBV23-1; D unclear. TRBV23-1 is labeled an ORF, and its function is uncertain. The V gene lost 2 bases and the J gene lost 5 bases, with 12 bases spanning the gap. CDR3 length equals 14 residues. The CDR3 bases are TGCGCCAGCAGTCAACCACTTAGCCAGGAGACCCAGTACTTC. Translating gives CASSQPLSQETQYF.

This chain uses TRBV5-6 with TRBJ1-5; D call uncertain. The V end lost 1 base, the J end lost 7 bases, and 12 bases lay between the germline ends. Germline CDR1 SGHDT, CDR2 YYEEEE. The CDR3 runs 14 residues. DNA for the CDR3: TGTGCCAGCAGCTTGTCGAGGGTTTCGCAGCCCCAGCATTTT. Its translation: CASSLSRVSQPQHF.

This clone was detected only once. The CDR3 region has the DNA TGTGCCAGCACCCCTGCAGGGGGACGGCGGGATACTGAAGCTTTCTTT. Protein: CASTPAGGRRDTEAFF. The chain employs TRBV5-4 and TRBJ1-1; 7 nucleotides agree with TRBD1. Germline V gene data show CDR1 as SGHNT and CDR2 as YYREEE (reference sequence). V trimming: 6 bases; J trimming: 5 bases; junction bases outside the gene matches: 16. This CDR3 comprises 16 residues.

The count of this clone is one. The CDR3 is CASTLTSSTDTQYF. CDR3 nucleotide sequence: TGTGCCAGCACCTTGACTTCTAGCACAGATACGCAGTATTTT. J is TRBJ2-3 and V is TRBV6-6; D unclear. Germline assignment: CDR1 MNHNY and CDR2 SVGAGI (reference sequence). The CDR3 extends over 14 amino acids. V lost 7 bases and J lost 0, with 11 bases in between.

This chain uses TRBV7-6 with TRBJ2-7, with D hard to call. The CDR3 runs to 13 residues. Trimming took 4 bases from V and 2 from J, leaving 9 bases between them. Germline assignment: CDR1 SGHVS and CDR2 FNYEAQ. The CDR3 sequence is CASSSLRTYEQYF. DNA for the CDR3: TGTGCCAGCAGCTCCTTGCGGACCTACGAGCAGTACTTC.

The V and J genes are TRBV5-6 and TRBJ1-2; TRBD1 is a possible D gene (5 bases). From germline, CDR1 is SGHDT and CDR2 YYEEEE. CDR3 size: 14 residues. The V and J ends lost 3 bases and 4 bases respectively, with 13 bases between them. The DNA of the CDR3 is TGTGCCAGCAGCTGGAGGGGACTGTCCTATGGCTACACCTTC. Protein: CASSWRGLSYGYTF.